This T cell receptor (beta chain) was sequenced during a study of blood T cell repertoires in COVID-19 (dated by TCRdb to the early 2020s). Looking at the study overall: Samples from collaborators originated in the United States, Italy and Spain and spanned both the acute and convalescent phases of COVID-19. Deeply sampled blood TCRbeta repertoires from subjects exposed to, actively infected with, or recovered from COVID-19 were included in the dataset. The sample metadata nearly always contained a de-identified subject ID, COVID-19 status, age in years and sex. The prospective study material was composed of cDNA or gDNA derived from T cells, B-cell-depleted T cells, or PBMCs. The repertoires were made available in a free public database intended to serve as a resource for research on the immune response to SARS-CoV-2. The samples were drawn from two sources: the first 160 participants of the ongoing ImmuneRACE study, and over 1,000 subjects contributed by 6 global collaborators. HLA class I and class II types, where available, came from metadata supplied by the sample provider rather than from assay-based typing. Broad study findings and their caveats: The quantity of clinical and demographic metadata differed by source and by participant and was supplied without curation.

The CDR3, from cysteine to phenylalanine, totals 15 residues. CDR3 DNA only is kept here, 45 bases in frame from base 1. TCRbeta CDR3 regions were amplified from genomic DNA using the immunoSEQ Assay, a bias-controlled multiplex PCR. Regarding the original processing steps: Nucleated cell counts per sample were estimated from amplification of reference gene primers within the assay. To quantify the absolute abundance of each unique TCRbeta CDR3 rearrangement, sequence reads were collapsed and filtered. For each sample, productive Simpson clonality was calculated by taking the square root of Simpson's diversity index across productive rearrangements. Imported from immuneACCESS, the table was reduced by TCRdb to in-frame sequences with V and J called. These copies leave out some clones; in studies compared against another copy, an unresolved V gene accounts for under half, and the cause of the remainder is not known. That table is the source of V, J and clone size, and D and trimming were worked out from the DNA. This sample lists nearly 100,000 clones; about 88% were detected once. The top ten clonotypes cover around a sixth of the sample.

A word on this clone: Its antigen remains undetermined. No base quality values were provided; no much bigger clone lies one nucleotide off.

The collaborating institutions used their own protocols to collect whole blood in K2EDTA tubes. For TCRbeta analysis, collaborators shipped samples as frozen whole blood, isolated PBMCs, or DNA extracted from either of those sample types. Sequencing used peripheral blood. This clonotype was obtained from an older woman with acute or convalescent COVID-19. Recombination connected TRBV21-1 to TRBJ1-2; the table's D call of TRBD1 was not tested on the DNA. TRBV21-1 has pseudogene status. The nucleotides read TGTGCCAGCAGCAAAGCCGGGCAAGGGGGCAGGGGCTACACCTTC. This encodes CASSKAGQGGRGYTF.